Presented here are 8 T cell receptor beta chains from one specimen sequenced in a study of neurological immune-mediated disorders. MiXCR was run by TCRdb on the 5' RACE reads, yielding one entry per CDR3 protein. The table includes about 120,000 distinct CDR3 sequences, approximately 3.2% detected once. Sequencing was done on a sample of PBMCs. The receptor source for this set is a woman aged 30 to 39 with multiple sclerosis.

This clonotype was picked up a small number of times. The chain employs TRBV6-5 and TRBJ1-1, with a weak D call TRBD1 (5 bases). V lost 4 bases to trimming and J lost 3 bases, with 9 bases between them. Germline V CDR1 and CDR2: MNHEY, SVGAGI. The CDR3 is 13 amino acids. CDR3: CASSSGGYTEAFF. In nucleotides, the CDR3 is TGTGCCAGCAGTTCCGGGGGTTACACTGAAGCTTTCTTT.

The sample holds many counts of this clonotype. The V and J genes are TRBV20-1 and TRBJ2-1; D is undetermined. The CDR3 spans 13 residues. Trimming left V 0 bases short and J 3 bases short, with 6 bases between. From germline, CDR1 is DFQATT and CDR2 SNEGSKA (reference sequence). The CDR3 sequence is CSARERNYNEQFF. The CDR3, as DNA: TGCAGTGCTAGAGAGCGGAACTACAATGAGCAGTTCTTC.

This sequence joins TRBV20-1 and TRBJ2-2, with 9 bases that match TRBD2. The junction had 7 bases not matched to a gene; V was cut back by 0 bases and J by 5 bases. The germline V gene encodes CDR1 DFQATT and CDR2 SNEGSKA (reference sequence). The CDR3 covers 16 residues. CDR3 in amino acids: CSAREWAGGETGELFF. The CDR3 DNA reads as TGCAGTGCTAGAGAATGGGCGGGAGGGGAAACCGGGGAGCTGTTTTTT.

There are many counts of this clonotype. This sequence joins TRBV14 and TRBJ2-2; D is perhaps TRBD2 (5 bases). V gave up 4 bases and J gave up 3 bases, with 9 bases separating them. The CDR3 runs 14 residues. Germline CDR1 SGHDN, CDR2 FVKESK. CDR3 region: CASSRGLYTGELFF. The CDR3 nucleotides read TGTGCCAGCAGCCGTGGACTGTACACCGGGGAGCTGTTTTTT.

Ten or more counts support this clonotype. CDR3 sequence (DNA): TGTGCCAGCAGCCAAGATTGGGACGAGCAGTACTTC. This encodes CASSQDWDEQYF. The V call is TRBV3-1, the J call TRBJ2-7; no reliable D call. The V gene's germline CDR1 is LGHDT and CDR2 YNNKEL (reference sequence). The CDR3 has 12 amino acids. The V end was cut by 0 bases, the J end by 5 bases, with 5 bases between.

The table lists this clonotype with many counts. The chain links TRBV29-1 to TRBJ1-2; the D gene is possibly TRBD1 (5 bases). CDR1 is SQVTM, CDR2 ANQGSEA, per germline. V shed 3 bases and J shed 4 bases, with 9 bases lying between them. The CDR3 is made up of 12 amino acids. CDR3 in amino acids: CSVDMGLYGYTF. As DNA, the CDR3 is TGCAGCGTTGATATGGGGCTCTATGGCTACACCTTC.

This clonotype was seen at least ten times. CDR3 in amino acids: CASTPDRWGYTF. The CDR3 nucleotides read TGTGCCAGCACCCCAGACAGATGGGGCTACACCTTC. The chain has TRBV12-3 or TRBV12-4 and TRBJ1-2; the D gene is possibly TRBD1 (5 bases). This CDR3 spans 12 amino acids. Trimming cost V 7 bases and J 8 bases, with 14 bases left between them.

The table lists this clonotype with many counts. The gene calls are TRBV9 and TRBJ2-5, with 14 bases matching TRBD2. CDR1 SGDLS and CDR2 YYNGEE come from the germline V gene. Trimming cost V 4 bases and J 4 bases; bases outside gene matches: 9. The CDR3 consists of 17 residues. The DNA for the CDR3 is TGTGCCAGCAGCTCACGGACTAGCGGGGGGTCCCGAGAGACCCAGTACTTC. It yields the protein CASSSRTSGGSRETQYF.